Shown below are 20 T cell receptor beta chains from a single sample sequenced in a study of T-cell memory formation after mild COVID-19. TCRdb independently ran MiXCR on the 5' RACE reads; one entry per CDR3 protein. In the table there are 300,000 to 400,000 distinct CDR3 sequences, 25% to 30% of which are singletons. The sample comprised PBMCs or a T cell subset sorted from them (not recorded which). These receptors were obtained from an adult woman who had mild COVID-19 (a few samples of this study predate the infection). Cell type and time point are not known.

The chain joins TRBV24-1 to TRBJ2-1; the match to TRBD2 covers 8 bases. This CDR3 has 15 residues. V was clipped by 4 bases and J by 7 bases; unmatched bases: 8. From germline, CDR1 is KGHDR and CDR2 SFDVKD. CDR3 residues: CATSDVSGDRNEQFF. The CDR3 DNA sequence: TGTGCCACCAGTGACGTTAGCGGGGATCGGAATGAGCAGTTCTTC.

The rearrangement joins TRBV10-3 to TRBJ2-2; TRBD1 agrees at 8 bases. The trim removed 7 bases at V and 8 bases at J, leaving 9 bases unmatched. CDR1 is ENHRY and CDR2 is SYGVKD in the germline V gene. This CDR3 is 14 amino acids long. CDR3 loop: CAIKGTGATGELFF. The CDR3 coding sequence is TGTGCCATCAAGGGGACAGGCGCAACAGGGGAGCTGTTTTTT.

The chain links TRBV15 to TRBJ2-5; D is undetermined. The CDR3 totals 13 residues. CDR1 and CDR2 (germline): LNHNV, YYDKDF (reference sequence). The ends were cut back, 5 bases at V and 1 base at J, with 8 bases in the middle. The CDR3 spells CATSPRTQETQYF. The CDR3 region has the DNA TGTGCCACCAGCCCGCGGACCCAAGAGACCCAGTACTTC.

This chain links TRBV4-1 with TRBJ2-5; 7 bases align to TRBD1. Germline V gives CDR1 MGHRA, CDR2 YSYEKL. CDR3 size: 15 residues. The J segment lost 1 base and the V segment lost 4 bases, leaving 6 bases of the junction unmatched. CDR3 DNA sequence: TGCGCCAGCAGCCGATGGGGGACAGTCCAAGAGACCCAGTACTTC. As protein: CASSRWGTVQETQYF.

CDR3 in amino acids: CASSQGRDRYNQPQHF. In nucleotides, the CDR3 is TGCGCCAGCAGCCAAGGTCGGGACAGATACAATCAGCCCCAGCATTTT. The V call is TRBV4-1, the J call TRBJ1-5; 7 nucleotides match TRBD1. V shed 1 base, J shed 3 bases, and the junction held 6 bases outside the gene matches. The length of the CDR3 is 16 residues. The germline V gene encodes CDR1 MGHRA and CDR2 YSYEKL.

This clonotype was seen a few times. The chain uses TRBV15 and TRBJ2-6; D perhaps matches TRBD2 (7 bases). The CDR3 sequence is 21 residues long. V lost 0 bases to trimming and J lost 0 bases, with 21 bases between them. Germline V gene sequence: CDR1 LNHNV, CDR2 YYDKDF (reference sequence). As DNA, the CDR3 is TGTGCCACCAGCAGAGAATTCAGGAGGACGGGGGGCCTCTCTGGGGCCAACGTCCTGACTTTC. Translating gives CATSREFRRTGGLSGANVLTF.

Only a few counts were recorded for this clonotype. The gene calls are TRBV12-3 or TRBV12-4 and TRBJ2-3, with 7 positions matching TRBD2. V shed 7 bases and J 0 bases; nucleotides not matched to a gene: 10. This CDR3 spans 16 amino acids. The CDR3 spells CASTPMGRGSTDTQYF. The DNA for the CDR3 is TGTGCCAGCACCCCAATGGGGAGGGGAAGCACAGATACGCAGTATTTT.

The sample holds a few counts of this clonotype. This chain links TRBV20-1 with TRBJ2-5, with D possibly TRBD1 on 5 matching bases. In germline, CDR1 is DFQATT, CDR2 SNEGSKA (reference sequence). The CDR3 contains 13 residues. V gave up 3 bases and J gave up 6 bases, with 14 bases separating them. The CDR3 reads CSASDPVGQTQYF. CDR3 DNA: TGCAGTGCTAGTGATCCTGTGGGGCAGACCCAGTACTTC.

The chain combines TRBV12-3 or TRBV12-4 with TRBJ1-1, with 7 nucleotides matching TRBD1. CDR3 length: 13 residues. V gave up 6 bases and J gave up 1 base; unmatched junction bases: 2. CDR3 sequence (DNA): TGTGCCAGCAGGGGACAGCAGAACACTGAAGCTTTCTTT. It specifies CASRGQQNTEAFF.

The CDR3 is CASALGYEQYF. CDR3 nucleotide sequence: TGTGCCAGCGCCCTCGGGTACGAGCAGTACTTC. The gene calls are TRBV27 and TRBJ2-7; D unclear. CDR1 and CDR2 from the germline V gene are MNHEY and SMNVEV (reference sequence). The CDR3 length is 11 residues. Trimming cost V 8 bases and J 4 bases, with 9 bases left between them.

This clonotype was counted only a few times. The J gene is TRBJ2-3, the V gene TRBV10-3, with D perhaps matching TRBD1 or TRBD2 (5 bases each). Trimming left V 3 bases short and J 6 bases short, with 28 bases between. CDR3 length: 19 residues. Per the germline V gene, CDR1 is ENHRY and CDR2 is SYGVKD. The CDR3 nucleotides read TGTGCCATCAGTGAAACTGGCGGCGTCCTAATCGGGGCACAGGATACGCAGTATTTT. This codes for CAISETGGVLIGAQDTQYF.

The chain couples TRBV19 to TRBJ2-7, with 8 bases identical to TRBD2. This CDR3 spans 14 amino acids. V shed 7 bases, J shed 3 bases, and the junction held 8 bases outside the gene matches. The germline CDR1 and CDR2 sequences are LNHDA and SQIVND (reference sequence). The CDR3 here is CASKFTSGNYEQYF. As DNA, the CDR3 is TGTGCCAGTAAATTTACTAGCGGTAACTACGAGCAGTACTTC.

The chain has TRBV18 and TRBJ1-1; D perhaps matches TRBD1 (5 bases). The V gene lost 3 bases and the J gene lost 3 bases, with 11 bases spanning the gap. The CDR3 has 14 amino acids. CDR1 is KGHSH, CDR2 LQKENI, per germline. The CDR3 protein is CASSPAGMDTEAFF. The DNA of the CDR3 is TGTGCCAGCTCACCGGCAGGGATGGACACTGAAGCTTTCTTT.

The rearrangement joins TRBV7-3 to TRBJ2-3, with a weak D call TRBD2 (6 bases). Trimming removed 5 bases from V and 9 bases from J, with 15 bases in between. This CDR3 comprises 13 residues. Germline values: CDR1 SGHTA, CDR2 FQGTGA. The CDR3 DNA is TGTGCCAGCAGCCAGGTGGGTGGAGGGACGCAGTATTTT. Residues: CASSQVGGGTQYF.

The genes are TRBV3-1 and TRBJ2-7; D is undetermined. This CDR3 region has 15 residues. Looked up from germline, CDR1 is LGHDT and CDR2 is YNNKEL (reference sequence). Trimming shortened V by 0 bases and J by 4 bases, and 13 bases separated the two germline ends. The DNA for the CDR3 is TGTGCCAGCAGCCAAGAGCCCCTTCGGAATTACGAGCAGTACTTC. Protein product: CASSQEPLRNYEQYF.

This clonotype was counted a few times. The chain uses TRBV7-3 and TRBJ2-1, with D perhaps TRBD2 (6 bases). Germline V gene sequence: CDR1 SGHTA, CDR2 FQGTGA. The CDR3 is 19 amino acids. Trimming took 2 bases from V and 0 from J, leaving 20 bases between them. The CDR3 region is CASSLEGMGGSSSYNEQFF. The CDR3 DNA reads TGTGCCAGCAGCTTAGAGGGGATGGGGGGAAGCAGCTCCTACAATGAGCAGTTCTTC.

The genes are TRBV11-2 and TRBJ2-3; D ambiguous. The V gene lost 0 bases and the J gene lost 8 bases, with 6 bases spanning the gap. This CDR3 contains 12 residues. Looked up from germline, CDR1 is SGHAT and CDR2 is FQNNGV. The DNA for the CDR3 is TGTGCCAGCAGCTTAGATCGTGGTACGCAGTATTTT. Its translation is CASSLDRGTQYF.

This clonotype was counted a few times. This chain connects TRBV6-5 to TRBJ2-1; tentatively, D is TRBD1 or TRBD2 (5 bases each). Trimming stripped 7 bases from V and 0 bases from J, with 10 bases between. Germline V gene lookup returns CDR1 MNHEY and CDR2 SVGAGI. The CDR3 is 14 residues long. The CDR3 protein is CASTPGPSYNEQFF. The CDR3 DNA follows: TGTGCCAGCACCCCGGGGCCCTCCTACAATGAGCAGTTCTTC.

This clonotype has just a few counts. This sequence joins TRBV4-2 and TRBJ2-1, with no clear D. This CDR3 has 16 residues. V lost 1 base to trimming and J lost 0 bases, with 10 bases between them. Germline V gene data show CDR1 as LGHNA and CDR2 as YNFKEQ. The CDR3 region has the DNA TGTGCCAGCAGCCAAGTTAGGGCGGACTCCTACAATGAGCAGTTCTTC. It is translated as CASSQVRADSYNEQFF.

This clonotype was seen many times. This chain's CDR3 is CASSSYSLNQPQHF. The CDR3 DNA reads as TGTGCCAGTAGTTCTTACAGTCTCAATCAGCCCCAGCATTTT. J is TRBJ1-5 and V is TRBV19; D is unclear. The germline V gene encodes CDR1 LNHDA and CDR2 SQIVND (reference sequence). Between the trimmed V and J ends, which lost 5 bases and 3 bases, there was a span of 11 bases. The CDR3 has 14 residues.